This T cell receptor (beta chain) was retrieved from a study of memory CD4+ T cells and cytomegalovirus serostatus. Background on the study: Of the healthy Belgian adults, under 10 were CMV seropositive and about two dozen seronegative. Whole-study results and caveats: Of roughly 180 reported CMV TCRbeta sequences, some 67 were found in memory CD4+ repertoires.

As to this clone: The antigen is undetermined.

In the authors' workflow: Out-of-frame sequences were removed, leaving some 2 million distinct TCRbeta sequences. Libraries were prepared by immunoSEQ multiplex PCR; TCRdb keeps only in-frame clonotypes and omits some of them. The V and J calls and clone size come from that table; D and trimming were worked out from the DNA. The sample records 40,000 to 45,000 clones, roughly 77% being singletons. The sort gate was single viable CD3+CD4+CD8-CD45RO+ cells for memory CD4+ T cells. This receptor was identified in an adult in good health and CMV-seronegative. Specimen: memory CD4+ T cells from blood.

The CDR3 reads CASSGPSVAGRETQYF. CDR3 nucleotide sequence: TGTGCCAGCAGTGGACCTTCTGTAGCGGGGAGGGAGACCCAGTACTTC. This rearrangement joins TRBV7-9 to TRBJ2-5; 8 bases are shared with TRBD2. Germline-derived CDR1 and CDR2 are SEHNR and FQNEAQ (reference sequence). The trim removed 6 bases at V and 5 bases at J, leaving 14 bases unmatched. This CDR3 contains 16 residues.